This T cell receptor (beta chain) was captured by sequencing in a study of blood T cells in healthy people across ages. Study-level points and caveats: A strong correlation was seen between TCR beta diversity and naive T cell percentage. Per million T cells, TCR beta diversity dropped about linearly as age rose.

A second roughly 6 to 11 cycle PCR used barcoded and J-beta primers. TCRdb redid the calling of the 5' RACE reads with MiXCR, one entry per CDR3 protein. The data hold around 320,000 distinct CDR3 sequences, with roughly 27% observed a single time. The CDR3 is made up of 15 amino acids. V lost 4 bases to trimming and J lost 0 bases, with 13 bases between them. Germline V gene lookup returns CDR1 LGHDT and CDR2 YNNKEL (reference sequence). Worth noting for this clonotype: Its specificity is not known.

In each sample, at least 6.5 million PBMCs were isolated. The genes are TRBV3-1 and TRBJ2-7; D assignment may be TRBD1 or TRBD2 (5 bases each). The sequenced sample was blood. The clonotype was recovered from a woman aged 70-85 years in good health. DNA of the CDR3: TGTGCCAGCAGCCGAACCGGGACGGGCTCCTACGAGCAGTACTTC. Translating it yields CASSRTGTGSYEQYF.